This TCR beta chain stems from a study of identical twins. This CDR3 has 14 residues. Trimming left V 5 bases short and J 1 base short, with 14 bases between. Germline assignment: CDR1 DFQATT and CDR2 SNEGSKA (reference sequence). TCRdb analysed the 5' RACE reads with MiXCR anew, one entry per CDR3 protein. The sample holds 700,000 or so distinct CDR3 sequences, roughly 20% seen once. This same sample was also taken into another study, of T cells expressing NK-cell markers.

This chain joins TRBV20-1 and TRBJ2-5; D uncertain. The sample taken for sequencing was PBMCs. The TCR was taken from a woman between 18 and 29 years old in good health. The CDR3 nucleotides read TGCAGTGCTCTATCAGGTGCCTTCCAAGAGACCCAGTACTTC. As protein: CSALSGAFQETQYF.